These 25 T cell receptor beta chains share one sample of origin, sequenced in a study of T cell responses to AZD1222 COVID-19 vaccine. Method: immunoSEQ multiplex PCR; TCRdb's copy keeps in-frame clones and lacks some. The table lists around 160,000 clones, about 90% of them singletons. The specimen was peripheral blood, collected 28 days after the second AZD1222 dose. The receptors come from an adult who received the AZD1222 COVID-19 vaccine.

The chain recombines TRBV5-1 with TRBJ1-1; D may be TRBD1 (5 bases). In germline, CDR1 is SGHRS, CDR2 YFSETQ. The CDR3 extends over 14 amino acids. Deletions cut 0 bases from V and 3 bases from J, with 9 bases between. The CDR3 DNA reads as TGCGCCAGCAGCTTGGACGGGGGATACACTGAAGCTTTCTTT. Translation gives CASSLDGGYTEAFF.

DNA of the CDR3: TGTGCCAGCAACCGGGACAGCACAGATACGCAGTATTTT. Translating it yields CASNRDSTDTQYF. V is TRBV7-2 and J is TRBJ2-3; D may be TRBD1 or TRBD2 (5 bases each). Per the germline V gene, CDR1 is SGHTA and CDR2 is FQGNSA. V lost 7 bases to trimming and J lost 0 bases, with 8 bases between them. This CDR3 has 13 amino acids.

The rearrangement links TRBV18 to TRBJ1-2; D unclear. Trimming stripped 1 base from V and 8 bases from J, with 11 bases between. The CDR3 length is 13 residues. From germline, CDR1 is KGHSH and CDR2 LQKENI. This chain's CDR3 is CASSPLDILGYTF. The CDR3 DNA is TGTGCCAGCTCACCACTCGACATATTGGGCTACACCTTC.

The rearrangement joins TRBV11-1 to TRBJ1-1; TRBD1 is a possible D gene (5 bases). Germline V gene sequence: CDR1 SGHAT, CDR2 FQDESV (reference sequence). Trimming pared 2 bases from V and 1 base from J, leaving 14 bases between. The CDR3 runs 16 residues. This chain's CDR3 is CASSLPRDARNTEAFF. CDR3 nucleotide sequence: TGTGCCAGCAGCTTACCTCGGGACGCACGGAACACTGAAGCTTTCTTT.

This sequence joins TRBV10-3 and TRBJ2-7; 8 bases align to TRBD2. Germline CDR1 and CDR2: ENHRY and SYGVKD. V shed 6 bases, J shed 2 bases, and the junction held 9 bases outside the gene matches. The CDR3 consists of 15 residues. DNA of the CDR3: TGTGCCATCAGCGGTTTAGCGGGGTCGACCTACGAGCAGTACTTC. Its translation: CAISGLAGSTYEQYF.

CDR3 in amino acids: CAWSLSGNTEAFF. DNA for the CDR3: TGTGCCTGGAGCCTTTCGGGTAACACTGAAGCTTTCTTT. The rearrangement links TRBV30 to TRBJ1-1; D is unresolved. V lost 3 bases and J 2 bases, leaving 10 bases between the germline ends. Germline V gene data show CDR1 as GTSNPN and CDR2 as SVGIG (reference sequence). This CDR3 is built from 13 residues.

The CDR3 DNA follows: TGTGCCATCAGTGAGCGGGGGGGCCCCTACAATGAGCAGTTCTTC. It is translated as CAISERGGPYNEQFF. This chain joins TRBV10-3 and TRBJ2-1; 8 nucleotides align to TRBD2. Losses at the gene ends were 2 bases for V and 2 bases for J; bases not matched to a gene: 2. This CDR3 has 15 residues. Germline values: CDR1 ENHRY, CDR2 SYGVKD.

The CDR3 reads CASREGGSSYEQYF. The CDR3, as DNA: TGTGCCAGCAGAGAAGGCGGTAGCTCCTACGAGCAGTACTTC. The chain has TRBV7-2 and TRBJ2-7; D ambiguous. V lost 6 bases, J lost 0 bases, and 12 bases lay in between. This CDR3 comprises 14 residues. Germline V lookup: CDR1 SGHTA, CDR2 FQGNSA.

This chain joins TRBV7-2 and TRBJ1-3; no firm D call. Trimming took off 1 base at V and 2 bases at J, with 15 bases between the two ends. The CDR3 loop spans 17 amino acids. Germline loops: CDR1 SGHTA, CDR2 FQGNSA. The CDR3 region has the DNA TGTGCCAGCAGCTTAGGGGTTGGTTGGGAAACTGGAAACACCATATATTTT. Translation: CASSLGVGWETGNTIYF. Combining the CDR3 with reference TRBV7-2 and TRBJ1-3 gives the whole variable domain GAGVSQSPSNKVTEKGKDVELRCDPISGHTALYWYRQSLGQGLEFLIYFQGNSAPDKSGLPSDRFSAERTGGSVSTLTIQRTQQEDSAVYLCASSLGVGWETGNTIYFGEGSWLTVV.

The chain joins TRBV24-1 to TRBJ1-6; the D is unclear. Trimming left V 5 bases short and J 0 bases short, with 10 bases between. Germline loops: CDR1 KGHDR, CDR2 SFDVKD. The CDR3 runs 16 residues. Here the CDR3 reads CATSVVINSYNSPLHF. CDR3 DNA: TGTGCCACCAGTGTTGTCATTAACTCCTATAATTCACCCCTCCACTTT.

The rearrangement uses TRBV6-5 and TRBJ1-3; maybe TRBD1 (5 bases). The CDR3 is 15 residues long. Germline V gives CDR1 MNHEY, CDR2 SVGAGI. Trimming pared 6 bases from V and 0 bases from J, leaving 12 bases between. CDR3 in amino acids: CASSSGRNSGNTIYF. DNA of the CDR3: TGTGCCAGCAGCTCGGGACGGAACTCTGGAAACACCATATATTTT.

This chain connects TRBV9 to TRBJ2-1; 8 bases fit TRBD2. Per the germline V gene, CDR1 is SGDLS and CDR2 is YYNGEE. The CDR3 has 17 amino acids. With V trimmed by 3 bases and J by 1 base, 9 bases remained unmatched. CDR3 sequence reads: CASSADTGTRSYNEQFF. CDR3 nucleotide sequence: TGTGCCAGCAGCGCGGACACCGGGACTAGATCCTACAATGAGCAGTTCTTC.

The rearrangement joins TRBV27 to TRBJ2-2, with D possibly matching TRBD1 (5 bases). V shed 1 base and J shed 2 bases, with 14 bases lying between them. CDR1 and CDR2 from the germline V gene are MNHEY and SMNVEV (reference sequence). This CDR3 contains 17 residues. DNA of the CDR3: TGTGCCAGCAGTTTATATCTAAGGGGTTTCAACACCGGGGAGCTGTTTTTT. Amino acids: CASSLYLRGFNTGELFF.

The chain has TRBV11-2 and TRBJ2-5, with 8 bases aligning to TRBD1. Germline lookup yields CDR1 SGHAT and CDR2 FQNNGV. There are 17 residues in the CDR3. The V segment lost 3 bases and the J segment 0 bases; nucleotides outside the gene matches: 9. CDR3 DNA sequence: TGTGCCAGCAGCTTTACGCCGGGACAGGTGTACCAAGAGACCCAGTACTTC. Translating it yields CASSFTPGQVYQETQYF. The whole variable domain, remainder taken from reference TRBV11-2 and TRBJ2-5, is EAGVAQSPRYKIIEKRQSVAFWCNPISGHATLYWYQQILGQGPKLLIQFQNNGVVDDSQLPKDRFSAERLKGVDSTLKIQPAKLEDSAVYLCASSFTPGQVYQETQYFGPGTRLLVL.

J is TRBJ2-1 and V is TRBV5-1, with D hard to call. V was trimmed by 5 bases and J by 0 bases, leaving 9 bases between them. The CDR3 runs 14 residues. CDR1 and CDR2 from the germline V gene are SGHRS and YFSETQ. CDR3 loop: CASRLYSSYNEQFF. CDR3 DNA sequence: TGCGCCAGCAGGCTATATTCCTCCTACAATGAGCAGTTCTTC.

The rearrangement links TRBV15 to TRBJ1-5; the D is unclear. The germline V gene encodes CDR1 LNHNV and CDR2 YYDKDF (reference sequence). With 0 bases removed from V and 5 bases from J, the gap between germline ends came to 2 bases. CDR3 length: 12 residues. CDR3: CATSRDYQPQHF. The CDR3, as DNA: TGTGCCACCAGCAGAGACTATCAGCCCCAGCATTTT.

The count of this clone is one. V and J are TRBV27 and TRBJ2-7; 8 nucleotides align to TRBD2. V lost 6 bases, J lost 4 bases, and 8 bases stayed unmatched. CDR3 length equals 14 residues. Germline lookup yields CDR1 MNHEY and CDR2 SMNVEV (reference sequence). CDR3 residues: CASRSGRGGYEQYF. The CDR3 DNA follows: TGTGCCAGCAGAAGCGGGAGAGGGGGATACGAGCAGTACTTC.

V gene TRBV2 combines with J gene TRBJ2-2; a possible D gene is TRBD2 (6 bases). Germline V gene lookup returns CDR1 SNHLY and CDR2 FYNNEI. Between the trimmed V and J ends, which lost 4 bases and 6 bases, there was a span of 9 bases. The CDR3 spans 13 residues. For the CDR3, the DNA is TGTGCCAGCAGTGTTCTAGCGCCCGGGGAGCTGTTTTTT. This encodes CASSVLAPGELFF.

The chain combines TRBV6-2 or TRBV6-3 with TRBJ2-5; no clear D gene. The CDR3 sequence is 14 residues long. Germline CDR1 MNHEY, CDR2 SVGEGT. V lost 6 bases to trimming and J lost 4 bases, with 15 bases between them. The CDR3 nucleotides are TGTGCCAGCAGCGAGAGCCCGATAGGAGAGACCCAGTACTTC. The encoded protein is CASSESPIGETQYF.

The chain combines TRBV19 with TRBJ1-1, with TRBD1 matching 7 bases. This CDR3 has 15 residues. Germline CDR1 is LNHDA and CDR2 is SQIVND (reference sequence). V trimming: 8 bases; J trimming: 0 bases; junction bases outside the gene matches: 9. CDR3 DNA sequence: TGTGCCAGTGCCGGGACAGTCTTAATGAACACTGAAGCTTTCTTT. Residues: CASAGTVLMNTEAFF.

The rearrangement links TRBV14 to TRBJ1-3; TRBD1 might be the D (5 bases). V lost 3 bases to trimming and J lost 4 bases, with 7 bases between them. The CDR3 is 13 amino acids. The V gene's germline CDR1 is SGHDN and CDR2 FVKESK. The chain's CDR3 is CASSHAGGNTIYF. CDR3 nucleotide sequence: TGTGCCAGCAGCCATGCAGGGGGAAACACCATATATTTT.

The V call is TRBV2, the J call TRBJ1-2, with no clear D. There are 14 residues in the CDR3. Per the germline V gene, CDR1 is SNHLY and CDR2 is FYNNEI. The V end lost 0 bases, the J end lost 5 bases, and 10 bases lay between the germline ends. Here the CDR3 reads CASSEASGLYGYTF. Written as DNA, the CDR3 is TGTGCCAGCAGTGAAGCGTCAGGCCTGTATGGCTACACCTTC.

The rearrangement joins TRBV29-1 to TRBJ1-1, with 9 bases aligning to TRBD1. The CDR3 has 14 amino acids. CDR1 is SQVTM, CDR2 ANQGSEA, per germline. V was pared by 1 base and J by 10 bases, with 10 bases of the junction left unmatched. The CDR3 DNA reads TGCAGCGTTGAAGTAACAGGGGGCGATTACTCAGCTTTCTTT. This sequence encodes CSVEVTGGDYSAFF. The full variable domain, rest sourced from reference TRBV29-1 and TRBJ1-1, is SAVISQKPSRDICQRGTSLTIQCQVDSQVTMMFWYRQQPGQSLTLIATANQGSEATYESGFVIDKFPISRPNLTFSTLTVSNMSPEDSSIYLCSVEVTGGDYSAFFGQGTRLTVV.

This chain uses TRBV30 with TRBJ1-5, with 8 bases aligning to TRBD1. The germline V gene encodes CDR1 GTSNPN and CDR2 SVGIG (reference sequence). The CDR3 has 15 amino acids. V was clipped by 3 bases and J by 1 base; unmatched bases: 5. The CDR3 reads CAWRQGVLSNQPQHF. The CDR3 DNA sequence: TGTGCCTGGAGACAGGGGGTTCTGAGCAATCAGCCCCAGCATTTT.

The chain carries TRBV30 and TRBJ1-2; no definite D call. Per germline, CDR1 GTSNPN and CDR2 SVGIG (reference sequence). V gave up 5 bases and J gave up 1 base, with 14 bases separating them. The CDR3 totals 14 residues. The CDR3 protein is CAWFSRLSNYGYTF. CDR3 nucleotides: TGTGCCTGGTTCTCCCGGTTAAGTAACTATGGCTACACCTTC.